The clone carrying this TCR beta chain was seen only a few times. What it binds is unknown. Germline-derived CDR1 and CDR2 are SGHVS and FQNEAQ. Trimming pared 5 bases from V and 2 bases from J, leaving 12 bases between. The CDR3 has 14 residues. These data belong to a study of response to subunit inactivated influenza vaccine. TCRdb reprocessed the RT-PCR reads with MiXCR, giving one entry per CDR3 protein. The sample gives 450,000 to 600,000 distinct CDR3 sequences, 7.5% to 8.5% of which show up once; approximately 12% is in the top ten. Study observations and caveats: The authors put forward the suggestion that each seasonal influenza vaccination may bring in only a limited number of new T cells.

The chain joins TRBV7-8 to TRBJ2-5; D is possibly TRBD1 (5 bases). Sequencing used PBMCs from blood, obtained less than 30 months after vaccination. The TCR sequence derives from a man aged 50 to 75 who received an inactivated influenza vaccine. The CDR3 nucleotides read TGTGCCAGCAGCCGAGGACGGACACAAGAGACCCAGTACTTC. Its protein product is CASSRGRTQETQYF.